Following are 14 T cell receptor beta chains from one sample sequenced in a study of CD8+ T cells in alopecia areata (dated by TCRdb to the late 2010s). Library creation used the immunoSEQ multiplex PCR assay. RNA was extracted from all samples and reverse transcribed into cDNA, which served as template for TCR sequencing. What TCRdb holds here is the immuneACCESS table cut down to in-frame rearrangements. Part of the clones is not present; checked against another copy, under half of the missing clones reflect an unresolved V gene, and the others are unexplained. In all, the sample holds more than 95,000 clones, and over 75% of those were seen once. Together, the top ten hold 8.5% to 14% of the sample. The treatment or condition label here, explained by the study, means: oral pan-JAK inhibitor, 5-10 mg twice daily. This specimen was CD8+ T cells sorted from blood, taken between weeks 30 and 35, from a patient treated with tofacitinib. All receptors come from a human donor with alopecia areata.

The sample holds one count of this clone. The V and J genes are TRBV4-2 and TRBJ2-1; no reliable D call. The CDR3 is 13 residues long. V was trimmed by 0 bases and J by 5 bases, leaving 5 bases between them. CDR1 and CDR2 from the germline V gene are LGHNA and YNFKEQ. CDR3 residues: CASSQEGNNEQFF. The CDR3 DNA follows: TGTGCCAGCAGCCAAGAGGGGAACAATGAGCAGTTCTTC.

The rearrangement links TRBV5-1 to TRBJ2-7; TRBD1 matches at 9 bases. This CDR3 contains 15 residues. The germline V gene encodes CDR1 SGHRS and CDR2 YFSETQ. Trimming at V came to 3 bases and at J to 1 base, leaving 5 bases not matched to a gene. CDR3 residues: CASSSGTGWSYEQYF. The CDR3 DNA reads TGCGCCAGCAGCTCCGGGACAGGGTGGTCCTACGAGCAGTACTTC.

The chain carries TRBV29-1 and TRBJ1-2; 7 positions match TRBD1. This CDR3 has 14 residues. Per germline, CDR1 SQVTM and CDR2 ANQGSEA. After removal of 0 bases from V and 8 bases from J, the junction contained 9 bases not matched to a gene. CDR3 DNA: TGCAGCGTTGAAGATCTAGAGGGGGCGCGAGGCTACACCTTC. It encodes CSVEDLEGARGYTF. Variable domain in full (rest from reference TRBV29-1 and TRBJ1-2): SAVISQKPSRDICQRGTSLTIQCQVDSQVTMMFWYRQQPGQSLTLIATANQGSEATYESGFVIDKFPISRPNLTFSTLTVSNMSPEDSSIYLCSVEDLEGARGYTFGSGTRLTVV.

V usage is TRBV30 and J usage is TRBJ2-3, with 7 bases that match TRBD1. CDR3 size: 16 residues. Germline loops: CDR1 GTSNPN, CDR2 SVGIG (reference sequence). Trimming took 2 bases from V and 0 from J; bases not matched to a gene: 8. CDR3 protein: CAWSRSLTGSTDTQYF. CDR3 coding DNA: TGTGCCTGGAGTCGGTCTTTGACAGGGAGCACAGATACGCAGTATTTT.

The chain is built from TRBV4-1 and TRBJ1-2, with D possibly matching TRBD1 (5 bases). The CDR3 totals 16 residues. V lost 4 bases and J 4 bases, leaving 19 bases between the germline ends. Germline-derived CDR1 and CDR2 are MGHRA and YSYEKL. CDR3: CASSPLGGTGPYGYTF. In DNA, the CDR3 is TGCGCCAGCAGCCCCCTAGGTGGGACCGGGCCCTATGGCTACACCTTC.

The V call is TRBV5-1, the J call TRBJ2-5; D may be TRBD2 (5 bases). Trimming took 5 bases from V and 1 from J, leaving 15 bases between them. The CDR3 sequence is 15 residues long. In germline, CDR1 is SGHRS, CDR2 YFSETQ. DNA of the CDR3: TGCGCCAGCAGAATGGTTGAGGGCCTCCAAGAGACCCAGTACTTC. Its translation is CASRMVEGLQETQYF.

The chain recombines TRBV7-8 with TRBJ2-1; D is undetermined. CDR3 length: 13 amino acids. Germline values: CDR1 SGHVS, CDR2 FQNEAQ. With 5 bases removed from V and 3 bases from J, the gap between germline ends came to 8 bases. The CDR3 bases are TGTGCCAGCAGCCTGACAAGCTACAATGAGCAGTTCTTC. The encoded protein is CASSLTSYNEQFF.

The CDR3 sequence: CASSQELRGRDTEAFF. CDR3 nucleotide sequence: TGTGCCAGCAGCCAAGAATTGCGGGGGCGGGACACTGAAGCTTTCTTT. This rearrangement joins TRBV14 to TRBJ1-1, with D tentatively TRBD1 (6 bases). Looked up from germline, CDR1 is SGHDN and CDR2 is FVKESK. Trimming shortened V by 0 bases and J by 3 bases, and 14 bases separated the two germline ends. This CDR3 is 16 amino acids long. The full variable domain, rest sourced from reference TRBV14 and TRBJ1-1, is EAGVTQFPSHSVIEKGQTVTLRCDPISGHDNLYWYRRVMGKEIKFLLHFVKESKQDESGMPNNRFLAERTGGTYSTLKVQPAELEDSGVYFCASSQELRGRDTEAFFGQGTRLTVV.

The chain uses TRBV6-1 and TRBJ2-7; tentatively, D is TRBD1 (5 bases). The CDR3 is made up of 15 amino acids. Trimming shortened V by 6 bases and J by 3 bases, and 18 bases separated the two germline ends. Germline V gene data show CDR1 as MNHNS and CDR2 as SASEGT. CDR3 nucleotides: TGTGCCAGCAGCTCCTGGGGCCTAGAGAGCTACGAGCAGTACTTC. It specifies CASSSWGLESYEQYF.

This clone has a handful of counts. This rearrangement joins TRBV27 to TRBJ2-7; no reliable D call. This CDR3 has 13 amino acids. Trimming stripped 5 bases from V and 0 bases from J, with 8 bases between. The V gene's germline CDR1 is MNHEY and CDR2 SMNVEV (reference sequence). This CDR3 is CASSPQNSYEQYF. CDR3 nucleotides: TGTGCCAGCAGTCCTCAGAACTCCTACGAGCAGTACTTC.

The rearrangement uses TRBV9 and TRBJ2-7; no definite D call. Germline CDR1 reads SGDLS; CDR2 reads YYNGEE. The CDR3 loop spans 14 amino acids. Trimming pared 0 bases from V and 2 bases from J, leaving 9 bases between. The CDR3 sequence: CASSVEDGPYEQYF. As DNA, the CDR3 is TGTGCCAGCAGCGTAGAGGACGGACCCTACGAGCAGTACTTC.

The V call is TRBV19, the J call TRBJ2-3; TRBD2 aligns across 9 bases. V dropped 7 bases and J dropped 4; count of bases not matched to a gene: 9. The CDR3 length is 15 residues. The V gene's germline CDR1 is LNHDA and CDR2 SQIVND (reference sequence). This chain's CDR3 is CASTNKREAPDTQYF. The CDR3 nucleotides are TGTGCCAGTACCAATAAGCGGGAGGCCCCAGATACGCAGTATTTT.

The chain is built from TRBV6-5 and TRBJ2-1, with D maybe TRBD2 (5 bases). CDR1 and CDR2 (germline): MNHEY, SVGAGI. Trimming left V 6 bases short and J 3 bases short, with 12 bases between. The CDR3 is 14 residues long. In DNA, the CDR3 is TGTGCCAGCAGCCCGATCGAGGGCTACAATGAGCAGTTCTTC. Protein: CASSPIEGYNEQFF.

The chain's CDR3 is CASSGSTGGKTEAFF. The CDR3 DNA reads TGTGCCAGTAGTGGATCGACAGGGGGTAAGACTGAAGCTTTCTTT. The chain is built from TRBV19 and TRBJ1-1; 9 nucleotides line up with TRBD1. CDR1 LNHDA and CDR2 SQIVND come from the germline V gene (reference sequence). The CDR3 totals 15 residues. V gave up 5 bases and J gave up 5 bases; unmatched junction bases: 9.